A selection of T cell receptor beta chains follows, all from one sample in a study of cytotoxic CD8 clonotypes in ibrutinib-treated CLL. The protocol was immunoSEQ multiplex PCR, while the TCRdb copy is restricted to in-frame clones and leaves out a portion. Seen here are around 70,000 clones, 68% observed once, and the top ten hold around 5.8%. The sample in question was PBMCs, obtained after 12 months of ibrutinib treatment. The receptors come from a human donor with chronic lymphocytic leukemia. The CDR3 runs from the conserved cysteine through the conserved F or W. Fields, in order: J gene, CDR3 length, V gene, clone size, D gene, CDR3 DNA, CDR3 protein. D genes are given only for firm matches. Not all rows give a size; the values are once, few, many and, for expanded clones, a class.

TRBJ1-1 14 TRBV19 . TRBD1 TGTGCCAGTAGGCCGGACAGGGGGGGAACTGAAGCTTTCTTT CASRPDRGGTEAFF
TRBJ2-7 15 TRBV9 . TRBD1 TGTGCCAGCAGCCCGGGGGACAGGGATGATTACGAGCAGTACTTC CASSPGDRDDYEQYF
TRBJ2-2 14 TRBV7-2 . . TGTGCCAGCAGCTTAGACAGTAACACCGGGGAGCTGTTTTTT CASSLDSNTGELFF
TRBJ2-2 12 TRBV19 once . TGTGCCAGTATGGGGCGCACCGGGGAGCTGTTTTTT CASMGRTGELFF
TRBJ2-1 18 TRBV5-1 . TRBD2 TGCGCCAGCAGCTTTGGGACTAGCGGGGGGAGCTCCTACAATGAGCAGTTCTTC CASSFGTSGGSSYNEQFF
TRBJ1-1 14 TRBV29-1 . TRBD1 TGCAGCGTTGTGGCCACAGGGGGGGTGCCTGAAGCTTTCTTT CSVVATGGVPEAFF
TRBJ2-1 12 TRBV27 . . TGTGCCAGCAGCCAAGTAGGCAATGAGCAGTTCTTC CASSQVGNEQFF
TRBJ1-5 17 TRBV2 . . TGTGCCAGCAATGAAAGCCCTGTACCAGGGAGCAATCAGCCCCAGCATTTT CASNESPVPGSNQPQHF
TRBJ2-5 21 TRBV23-1 . . TGCGCCAGCATGAAGGTGAGCCCGGCGGGCAGGGAAAAGTCGAGGCAAGAGACCCAGTACTTC CASMKVSPAGREKSRQETQYF
TRBJ1-2 13 TRBV6-1 . TRBD1 TGTGCCAGCAGTAAGACAGGGGGGGATGGCTACACCTTC CASSKTGGDGYTF
TRBJ2-3 12 TRBV4-2 . . TGTGCCAGCAGCCAAGGAGGAGGGGGTTGGTATTTT CASSQGGGGWYF
TRBJ2-7 16 TRBV28 . TRBD1 TGTGCCAGCAGTTCCGTCTCCGGGACAGGGACATACGAGCAGTACTTC CASSSVSGTGTYEQYF
TRBJ2-2 15 TRBV19 . . TGTGCCAGTAGTACCTTGGCGGGGAACACCGGGGAGCTGTTTTTT CASSTLAGNTGELFF
TRBJ1-1 18 TRBV25-1 . . TGTGCCAGCAGTGAAAATAGGCAGCGAGGGTGGTTAGACACTGAAGCTTTCTTT CASSENRQRGWLDTEAFF
TRBJ2-5 17 TRBV6-1 . TRBD2 TGTGCCAGCAGTGATTCTAGCGGGGGGGCCATACGAGAGACCCAGTACTTC CASSDSSGGAIRETQYF
TRBJ1-5 16 TRBV5-8 few . TGTGCCAGCAGCTTGGGGGGGCTTCATAGCAATCAGCCCCAGCATTTT CASSLGGLHSNQPQHF
TRBJ1-6 15 TRBV5-6 . . TGTGCCACCCGGTTTTTTTCTCCCGATAATTCACCCCTCCACTTT CATRFFSPDNSPLHF
TRBJ2-2 13 TRBV5-1 few TRBD1 TGCGCCAGCGCGGGACAGGGGACCGGGGAGCTGTTTTTT CASAGQGTGELFF
TRBJ1-1 14 TRBV18 . . TGTGCCAGCTCACCAGTAGGGAGCAACACTGAAGCTTTCTTT CASSPVGSNTEAFF
TRBJ1-1 15 TRBV9 few TRBD1 TGTGCCAGCAGCGTTAGCCCGACAGGGAGGGCTGAAGCTTTCTTT CASSVSPTGRAEAFF
TRBJ2-7 13 TRBV7-8 . . TGTGCCAGCAGCTTAGTACGAGGGGTCGAGCAGTACTTC CASSLVRGVEQYF
TRBJ2-7 17 TRBV4-1 . . TGCGCCAGCAGCCAAGGGGCTGGGGATTTTACCTCCTACGAGCAGTACTTC CASSQGAGDFTSYEQYF
TRBJ1-1 13 TRBV6-5 . . TGTGCCAGCAGTTTCATACGGAACACTGAAGCTTTCTTT CASSFIRNTEAFF
TRBJ1-6 16 TRBV10-3 once . TGTGCCATCAGTGCCCGGGACGGAGCGTATAATTCACCCCTCCACTTT CAISARDGAYNSPLHF
TRBJ1-1 14 TRBV19 . TRBD1 TGTGCCAGTAGTTTGGGACAGTCCAGGATAGGCGCTTTCTTT CASSLGQSRIGAFF
TRBJ1-5 19 TRBV19 . . TGTGCCAGTAGTGTCCCGGCGGCTCGCCGGACTACGAGGTCTCAGCCCCAGCATTTT CASSVPAARRTTRSQPQHF
TRBJ1-2 15 TRBV28 . TRBD1 TGTGCCAGCAGAGTTCCGGGGACAGGAAACTATGGCTACACCTTC CASRVPGTGNYGYTF
TRBJ2-7 13 TRBV2 few . TGTGCCAGCAGTCAAGACGCGACAGACGAGCAGTACTTC CASSQDATDEQYF
TRBJ1-6 12 TRBV19 few . TGTGCCAGTAGTATACCCGAATCACCCCTCCACTTT CASSIPESPLHF
TRBJ1-3 15 TRBV6-1 . TRBD1 TGTGCCAGCAGTCTCCGGGACAGCTCTGGAAACACCATATATTTT CASSLRDSSGNTIYF
TRBJ2-3 15 TRBV5-1 . . TGCGCCAGCAGTGTTTCCGGGGACCGCACAGATACGCAGTATTTT CASSVSGDRTDTQYF
TRBJ2-7 13 TRBV30 few TRBD1 TGTGCCTCACGACAGGGTTACTCCTACGAGCAGTACTTC CASRQGYSYEQYF
TRBJ1-1 16 TRBV28 . . TGTGCCAGCAGTTATTCGGTGGGCAGAGCGAACACTGAAGCTTTCTTT CASSYSVGRANTEAFF
TRBJ2-7 16 TRBV13 . TRBD2 TGTGCCAGCAGCTTAGTGAGCGGGGGGGCATCCTACGAGCAGTACTTC CASSLVSGGASYEQYF
TRBJ2-5 12 TRBV7-6 . . TGTGCCAGCAGCTTAGGCGTTGAGACCCAGTACTTC CASSLGVETQYF
TRBJ2-5 11 TRBV29-1 . . TGCAGCGTTGAATACCTGGAGACCCAGTACTTC CSVEYLETQYF
TRBJ1-2 15 TRBV6-5 few . TGTGCCAGCAGGGTAGGCCAGACAGGAGGTGATGGCTACACCTTC CASRVGQTGGDGYTF
TRBJ1-1 13 TRBV7-8 few . TGTGCCAGCAGCTTGGGAGGTACCACTGAAGCTTTCTTT CASSLGGTTEAFF
TRBJ2-7 11 TRBV6-1 once TRBD1 TGTGCCAGCGGACAGGAACGCGAGCAGTACTTC CASGQEREQYF
TRBJ1-3 14 TRBV9 few . TGTGCCAGCAGCGTCCACAGCTCTGGAAACACCATATATTTT CASSVHSSGNTIYF
TRBJ1-1 15 TRBV28 . . TGTGCCAGCAGTTTAGGGCGGGTTTGGAGCACTGAAGCTTTCTTT CASSLGRVWSTEAFF
TRBJ2-7 12 TRBV29-1 . TRBD1 TGCAGCGTCGGGGGACAGGGCTACGAGCAGTACTTC CSVGGQGYEQYF
TRBJ1-2 14 TRBV7-9 few . TGTGCCAGCAGCGGACGGAACATATTGAAAAGCTACACCTTC CASSGRNILKSYTF
TRBJ1-2 16 TRBV15 . TRBD1 TGTGCCACCAGCGCGGGCCAGGGGGAGGTTAACTATGGCTACACCTTC CATSAGQGEVNYGYTF
TRBJ2-5 13 TRBV9 . TRBD2 TGTGCCAGCGGCGGGAGGGGTGGAGAGACCCAGTACTTC CASGGRGGETQYF
TRBJ1-1 15 TRBV7-8 . . TGTGCCAGCAGCCCTAAACGGAGGGGTGGAACTGAAGCTTTCTTT CASSPKRRGGTEAFF
TRBJ1-1 14 TRBV28 . . TGTGCCAGCAGTTTCCGGTCGGGGAACACTGAAGCTTTCTTT CASSFRSGNTEAFF
TRBJ2-7 16 TRBV7-8 . . TGTGCCAGCAGCTTCCTGACAGGTTTAGGGAGCTACGAGCAGTACTTC CASSFLTGLGSYEQYF
TRBJ2-1 13 TRBV10-3 . . TGTGCCACCTGGACCGATTCCTACAATGAGCAGTTCTTC CATWTDSYNEQFF